This TCR beta chain was observed in a study of cytotoxic CD8 clonotypes in ibrutinib-treated CLL. Study-level information: Mean per-sample yields comprised about 270,000 productive templates and around 92,000 productive rearrangements. Study outcomes and limitations: Clonality increased at ibrutinib response and stayed stable in sustained remission. At progression, however, it fell back toward baseline. Clonality at baseline surpassed age-matched healthy donors and tracked circulating CD8+ T-cell counts.

Comments on this clone: The antigen is not known.

Trimming removed 4 bases at V and 8 bases at J, with 13 bases between. The CDR3 has 13 amino acids. CDR1 and CDR2 (germline): MNHEY, SMNVEV (reference sequence). Sequencing was designed to attain a depth spanning 1 in 200,000 to 1 in 1 million T cells. Using immunoSEQ multiplex PCR, the repertoire was profiled, and TCRdb retains in-frame clones only, with some absent. The table lists roughly 150,000 clones, roughly 76% of them singletons. The V call is TRBV27, the J call TRBJ2-3, with TRBD2 as a possible D gene (5 bases). The sequence came from a human donor with chronic lymphocytic leukemia. The material was PBMCs, obtained after 24 months of ibrutinib treatment. CDR3: CASSSPDRGTQYF. Written as DNA, the CDR3 is TGTGCCAGCAGTTCCCCGGACCGGGGTACGCAGTATTTT.